This record concerns one T cell receptor beta chain sequence. The target antigen is unknown. The PCR contained 60 Vbeta and 13 Jbeta primers. The table came from immunoSEQ multiplex PCR; TCRdb's copy has only in-frame clones and leaves some out. This table holds some 150,000 clones, 85% to 90% found once. CDR1 and CDR2 (germline): MDHEN, SYDVKM. This CDR3 spans 15 amino acids. V lost 5 bases to trimming and J lost 10 bases; unmatched junction nucleotides: 10. These data originate in a study of cytomegalovirus exposure and HLA in healthy donors. Regarding the study as a whole: Both high specificity and high sensitivity reportedly marked the classifier's diagnosis of cytomegalovirus status.

This clonotype was obtained from a woman in her thirties in good health and CMV-seronegative. The source material was PBMCs. This chain joins TRBV28 and TRBJ2-1; TRBD1 matches at 11 bases. CDR3 in DNA: TGTGCCAGCAGTCGTCCCGGGACAGGGGGTGGGGAGCAGTTCTTC. This codes for CASSRPGTGGGEQFF.